This T cell receptor beta chain was obtained from a study of T-cell memory formation after mild COVID-19. CDR1 and CDR2 (germline): MNHEY, SVGEGT. The CDR3 loop spans 13 amino acids. V dropped 0 bases and J dropped 7 bases, with 8 bases sitting between them. TCRdb reanalysed the 5' RACE reads using MiXCR and keeps one entry per CDR3 protein. This sample has hundreds of thousands of distinct CDR3 sequences, with 20% to 25% found just once. The sequenced sample was PBMCs or a T cell subset sorted from them (not recorded which). The chain uses TRBV6-2 or TRBV6-3 and TRBJ2-3; D possibly corresponds to TRBD1 (5 bases). This receptor was identified in an adult woman who had mild COVID-19 (a few samples of this study predate the infection). Cell type and time point are not known. The CDR3 spells CASSYSGVNTQYF. For the CDR3, the DNA is TGTGCCAGCAGTTACTCAGGGGTGAATACGCAGTATTTT.